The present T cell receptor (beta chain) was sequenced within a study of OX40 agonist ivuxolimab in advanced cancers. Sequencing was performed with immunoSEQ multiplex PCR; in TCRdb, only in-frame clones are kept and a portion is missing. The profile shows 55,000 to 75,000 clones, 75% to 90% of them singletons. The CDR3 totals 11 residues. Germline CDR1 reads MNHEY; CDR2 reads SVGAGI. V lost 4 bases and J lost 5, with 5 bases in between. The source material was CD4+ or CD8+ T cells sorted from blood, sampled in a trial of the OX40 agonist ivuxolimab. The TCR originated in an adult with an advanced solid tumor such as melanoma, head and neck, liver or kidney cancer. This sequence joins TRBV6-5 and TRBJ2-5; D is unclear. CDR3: CASSSVETQYF. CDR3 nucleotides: TGTGCCAGCAGTTCAGTTGAGACCCAGTACTTC.